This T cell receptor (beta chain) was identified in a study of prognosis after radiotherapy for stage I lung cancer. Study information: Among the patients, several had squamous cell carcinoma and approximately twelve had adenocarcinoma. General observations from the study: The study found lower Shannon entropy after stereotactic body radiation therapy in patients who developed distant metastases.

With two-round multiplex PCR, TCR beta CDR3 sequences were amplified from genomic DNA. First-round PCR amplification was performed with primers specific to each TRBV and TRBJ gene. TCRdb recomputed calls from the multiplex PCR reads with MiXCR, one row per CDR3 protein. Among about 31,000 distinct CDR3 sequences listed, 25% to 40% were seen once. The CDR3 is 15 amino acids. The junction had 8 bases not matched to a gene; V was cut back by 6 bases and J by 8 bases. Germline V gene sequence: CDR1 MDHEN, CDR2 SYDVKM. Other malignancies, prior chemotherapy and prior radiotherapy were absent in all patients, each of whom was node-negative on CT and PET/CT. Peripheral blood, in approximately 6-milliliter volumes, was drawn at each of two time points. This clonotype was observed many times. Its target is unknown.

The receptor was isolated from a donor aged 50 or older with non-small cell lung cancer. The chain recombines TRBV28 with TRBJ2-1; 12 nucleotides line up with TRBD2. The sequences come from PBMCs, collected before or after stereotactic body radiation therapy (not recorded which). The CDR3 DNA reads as TGTGCCAGCAGAATCGGACTAGCGGGAACCTATGAGCAGTTCTTC. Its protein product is CASRIGLAGTYEQFF.